These 7 T cell receptor beta chains originate from one sample sequenced in a study of regulatory T cells in long-lasting Graves disease. Time point given: newly diagnosed GD, antithyroid drugs for less than 3 months. With RNA extracted from PBMCs as input, the TCR library was made. In building TCR beta libraries, iRepertoire HTBI primers were used together with Arm-PCR of CDR3 regions. TCRdb analysed the multiplex PCR reads with MiXCR anew, one entry per CDR3 protein. The data show approximately 400,000 distinct CDR3 sequences, with about 16% seen just once and 15% to 20% held by the top ten. The same sample was also studied in work on T cells in Graves' hyperthyroidism and ophthalmopathy.

The starting material was peripheral blood mononuclear cells (PBMCs), obtained at new diagnosis, from a patient treated with antithyroid drugs. The receptor set was obtained from a woman aged 25 to 39 with Graves disease.

Concerning this clonotype: It may be a read error: a sequence one base away is much more abundant. The chain joins TRBV12-3 or TRBV12-4 to TRBJ1-5; 8 positions agree with TRBD1. V shed 0 bases and J 6 bases; nucleotides not matched to a gene: 4. The CDR3 extends over 15 amino acids. DNA of the CDR3: TGTGCCAGCAGTTTAGCAAGCCAGGGGGCTCAGCCCCAGCATTTT. Translating it yields CASSLASQGAQPQHF.

The table lists this clonotype with many counts. This chain links TRBV6-5 with TRBJ1-2; 10 bases are a match to TRBD1. In germline, CDR1 is MNHEY, CDR2 SVGAGI. The length of the CDR3 is 16 residues. The V gene end was trimmed by 0 bases and the J gene end by 7 bases; junction bases not matched to a gene: 8. The CDR3 sequence is CASSYSTATGGSGYTF. The CDR3 DNA is TGTGCCAGCAGTTACTCGACGGCGACAGGGGGCAGTGGCTACACCTTC.

This rearrangement joins TRBV20-1 to TRBJ1-1; D is undetermined. The V end was cut by 6 bases, the J end by 3 bases, with 11 bases between. The germline CDR1 and CDR2 sequences are DFQATT and SNEGSKA (reference sequence). This CDR3 is built from 12 residues. The CDR3 region is CSASNLDTEAFF. CDR3 coding DNA: TGCAGTGCATCGAACCTGGACACTGAAGCTTTCTTT.

This sequence joins TRBV28 and TRBJ2-3; 10 bases agree with TRBD2. This CDR3 is built from 17 residues. With V trimmed by 6 bases and J by 4 bases, 13 bases remained unmatched. Germline V CDR1 and CDR2: MDHEN, SYDVKM. Written as DNA, the CDR3 is TGTGCCAGCAGCTCGAGGCTAGCGGGGGCTGAGTCAGATACGCAGTATTTT. This sequence encodes CASSSRLAGAESDTQYF.

The chain uses TRBV27 and TRBJ2-7; 12 bases agree with TRBD1. The CDR3 contains 15 residues. In germline, CDR1 is MNHEY, CDR2 SMNVEV (reference sequence). Unmatched junction bases numbered 4, after V lost 4 bases and J lost 3 bases. Here the CDR3 DNA reads TGTGCCAGCAGTTCCCGGGACAGGGGGCTCTACGAGCAGTACTTC. Translated, it gives CASSSRDRGLYEQYF.

This clonotype has a handful of counts. The chain combines TRBV20-1 with TRBJ1-5; TRBD1 might be the D (6 bases). V was trimmed by 3 bases and J by 9 bases, leaving 15 bases between them. This CDR3 spans 13 amino acids. Germline V gene sequence: CDR1 DFQATT, CDR2 SNEGSKA (reference sequence). The CDR3 loop is CSARGGPTRPQHF. Written as DNA, the CDR3 is TGCAGTGCTAGGGGGGGGCCCACGCGGCCCCAGCATTTT.

Of note for this clonotype: A read error may account for a junction end that differs from germline. The chain carries TRBV5-8 and TRBJ1-2; 8 nucleotides agree with TRBD1. CDR3 length: 15 amino acids. CDR1 is SGHTS and CDR2 is YDEGEE in the germline V gene. The CDR3: CASSHAQGAEYGCTF. The CDR3 bases are TGTGCCAGCAGCCACGCTCAGGGGGCGGAGTATGGCTGCACCTTC.